The 14 T cell receptor beta chains listed next were all sequenced from one sample in a study of blood T cell repertoires in COVID-19. Libraries were prepared by immunoSEQ multiplex PCR; TCRdb keeps only in-frame clonotypes and omits some of them. The repertoire holds tens of thousands of clones, with around nine tenths as singletons. The sample consisted of PBMCs or T cells enriched from blood (not recorded which). These receptors all stem from a woman between 45 and 65 years old with acute COVID-19.

The gene calls are TRBV10-3 and TRBJ1-3; 7 bases are a match to TRBD1. CDR3 length equals 15 residues. Germline CDR1 reads ENHRY; CDR2 reads SYGVKD. V lost 3 bases and J lost 3; bases outside the gene matches: 5. This CDR3 is CAISETTGSGNTIYF. The CDR3, as DNA: TGTGCCATCAGTGAAACGACAGGGAGTGGAAACACCATATATTTT.

V usage is TRBV29-1 and J usage is TRBJ1-4; D perhaps matches TRBD1 (6 bases). Germline V gene sequence: CDR1 SQVTM, CDR2 ANQGSEA. V was cut by 6 bases and J by 7 bases, with 15 bases left in between. The CDR3 is 13 residues long. The CDR3 loop reads CSVAGGTFEKLFF. The CDR3 DNA reads as TGCAGCGTCGCGGGGGGGACATTTGAAAAACTGTTTTTT.

The V gene is TRBV24-1, the J gene TRBJ2-7; D is unresolved. Germline V gene sequence: CDR1 KGHDR, CDR2 SFDVKD. The germline V and J ends were trimmed by 4 bases and 9 bases, with 3 bases remaining between them. The CDR3 spans 9 residues. This CDR3 is CATSEAQYF. The CDR3 coding sequence is TGTGCCACCAGTGAGGCGCAGTACTTC.

The rearrangement joins TRBV7-2 to TRBJ1-5; 7 nucleotides line up with TRBD1. The V and J ends lost 2 bases and 3 bases, in that order; junction bases with no gene match: 7. This CDR3 is 16 amino acids long. Germline-derived CDR1 and CDR2 are SGHTA and FQGNSA. The CDR3 DNA sequence: TGTGCCAGCAGCTTACTTCCGGGACAGAACAATCAGCCCCAGCATTTT. It yields the protein CASSLLPGQNNQPQHF.

This rearrangement joins TRBV7-8 to TRBJ2-1; 7 nucleotides line up with TRBD1. The CDR3 has 13 amino acids. The trim removed 4 bases at V and 9 bases at J, leaving 6 bases unmatched. Per the germline V gene, CDR1 is SGHVS and CDR2 is FQNEAQ. CDR3 nucleotide sequence: TGTGCCAGCAGCTCAGACAGGGCTGGTGAGCAGTTCTTC. Its protein is CASSSDRAGEQFF.

J is TRBJ1-5 and V is TRBV5-8; a possible D gene is TRBD1 (5 bases). With 4 bases removed from V and 3 bases from J, the gap between germline ends came to 17 bases. Looked up from germline, CDR1 is SGHTS and CDR2 is YDEGEE. The CDR3 is 16 amino acids. CDR3 sequence (DNA): TGTGCCAGCAGCCCGGGTCGGGGGGGATTCAATCAGCCCCAGCATTTT. Amino acid sequence: CASSPGRGGFNQPQHF.

The chain combines TRBV2 with TRBJ2-7; 14 nucleotides match TRBD2. CDR3 length: 15 amino acids. Germline CDR1 SNHLY, CDR2 FYNNEI. Germline trimming cut 6 bases from V and 6 bases from J; bases unmatched to any gene: 7. In DNA, the CDR3 is TGTGCCAGCAGACCGGGACTAGCGGGAGTACGCGAGCAGTACTTC. This gives the protein CASRPGLAGVREQYF.

The chain is built from TRBV18 and TRBJ2-1; 7 bases fit TRBD1. The CDR3 covers 13 residues. V was pared by 4 bases and J by 7 bases, with 4 bases of the junction left unmatched. CDR1 is KGHSH, CDR2 LQKENI, per germline. This CDR3 is CASSRSGQNEQFF. CDR3 nucleotide sequence: TGTGCCAGCTCACGATCGGGACAGAATGAGCAGTTCTTC.

This rearrangement joins TRBV11-3 to TRBJ1-1, with 8 bases that match TRBD1. The CDR3 length is 14 residues. Germline CDR1 SGHNT, CDR2 YENEEA. The V gene end was trimmed by 4 bases and the J gene end by 3 bases; junction bases not matched to a gene: 4. CDR3 protein: CASSWTGKYTEAFF. For the CDR3, the DNA is TGTGCCAGCAGCTGGACAGGGAAATACACTGAAGCTTTCTTT.

This rearrangement joins TRBV29-1 to TRBJ1-4, with D maybe TRBD1 (6 bases). CDR3 length: 13 amino acids. CDR1 SQVTM and CDR2 ANQGSEA come from the germline V gene. Trimming cost V 7 bases and J 0 bases, with 9 bases left between them. CDR3 DNA sequence: TGCAGCGACTACAGGGCAACTAATGAAAAACTGTTTTTT. Translated: CSDYRATNEKLFF. The variable domain in full, completed from reference TRBV29-1 and TRBJ1-4, reads SAVISQKPSRDICQRGTSLTIQCQVDSQVTMMFWYRQQPGQSLTLIATANQGSEATYESGFVIDKFPISRPNLTFSTLTVSNMSPEDSSIYLCSDYRATNEKLFFGSGTQLSVL.

V is TRBV27 and J is TRBJ2-1; D is perhaps TRBD1 (5 bases). Per the germline V gene, CDR1 is MNHEY and CDR2 is SMNVEV (reference sequence). The V end was cut by 4 bases, the J end by 8 bases, with 12 bases between. This CDR3 is 13 amino acids long. The CDR3 sequence: CASSWRQWDEQFF. DNA for the CDR3: TGTGCCAGCAGTTGGAGACAGTGGGATGAGCAGTTCTTC.

The rearrangement uses TRBV4-2 and TRBJ2-3; the D gene is possibly TRBD2 (6 bases). The germline gives CDR1 LGHNA, CDR2 YNFKEQ. Trimming took 4 bases from V and 12 from J, leaving 29 bases between them. The CDR3 is made up of 17 amino acids. CDR3 bases: TGTGCCAGCAGCCCCTTAGCACAAAATAGCGTGGCGGGACCACAGTATTTT. Translated, it gives CASSPLAQNSVAGPQYF.

A single count supports this clone. This chain links TRBV18 with TRBJ2-1; 8 nucleotides align to TRBD1. Germline values: CDR1 KGHSH, CDR2 LQKENI. This CDR3 spans 16 amino acids. The V gene end was trimmed by 4 bases and the J gene end by 5 bases; junction bases not matched to a gene: 10. This CDR3 is CASSQSGQGRDNEQFF. For the CDR3, the DNA is TGTGCCAGCTCACAAAGCGGACAGGGTCGGGACAATGAGCAGTTCTTC.

The J gene is TRBJ2-7, the V gene TRBV11-2; 9 nucleotides align to TRBD2. Germline V gene data show CDR1 as SGHAT and CDR2 as FQNNGV. The trim removed 5 bases at V and 5 bases at J, leaving 13 bases unmatched. This CDR3 has 16 residues. The chain's CDR3 is CASSPRGSGSLDEQYF. The CDR3 bases are TGTGCCAGCAGCCCCCGGGGTAGCGGGAGTCTAGACGAGCAGTACTTC.